A selection of T cell receptor beta chains follows, all from one sample in a study of blood T cell repertoires in COVID-19. TCRdb keeps only in-frame clones here, not all; method: immunoSEQ multiplex PCR. The table includes 100,000 or so clones, 85% detected once. The material sequenced was peripheral blood. The receptors originated from a man between 45 and 60 years old with acute or convalescent COVID-19. Each CDR3 is given with its conserved first and last residue. The order of the fields is CDR3 protein, J gene, V gene.

CDR3: CATTSGGTGNSPLHF
J: TRBJ1-6
V: TRBV5-4

CDR3: CASSLAGVLNEQFF
J: TRBJ2-1
V: TRBV27

CDR3: CASSSTTGGSTEAFF
J: TRBJ1-1
V: TRBV5-6

CDR3: CASSDPGGGANTGELFF
J: TRBJ2-2
V: TRBV9

CDR3: CASSLLPHQGEKLFF
J: TRBJ1-4
V: TRBV27

CDR3: CASSSDRVEYF
J: TRBJ2-7
V: TRBV7-9

CDR3: CASSMNRGYNSPLHF
J: TRBJ1-6
V: TRBV19

CDR3: CASSYPGQRSYEQYF
J: TRBJ2-7
V: TRBV6-5

CDR3: CAISEVQGHSPLHF
J: TRBJ1-6
V: TRBV10-3

CDR3: CASSLGGSNYGYTF
J: TRBJ1-2
V: TRBV7-3

CDR3: CASGGPSETQYF
J: TRBJ2-5
V: TRBV6-5

CDR3: CASSSKAGGPHNEQFF
J: TRBJ2-1
V: TRBV6-5

CDR3: CASSIVLAGLYEQYF
J: TRBJ2-7
V: TRBV28

CDR3: CATSDFGGSVEQFF
J: TRBJ2-1
V: TRBV24-1

CDR3: CASSLSGMNTEAFF
J: TRBJ1-1
V: TRBV7-6

CDR3: CASSQAGQGRLGELFF
J: TRBJ2-2
V: TRBV4-1

CDR3: CASSFQGGSNQPQHF
J: TRBJ1-5
V: TRBV27

CDR3: CSVHQTGWVFF
J: TRBJ1-1
V: TRBV29-1

CDR3: CASSPRTVGNYGYTF
J: TRBJ1-2
V: TRBV18

CDR3: CASSLTGTVNTEAFF
J: TRBJ1-1
V: TRBV27

CDR3: CASGLASSTDTQYF
J: TRBJ2-3
V: TRBV5-1

CDR3: CASSDRGNSPLHF
J: TRBJ1-6
V: TRBV25-1

CDR3: CASQQDRVRAGELFF
J: TRBJ2-2
V: TRBV27